The 5 T cell receptor beta chains given below trace back to one sample, sequenced in a study of T cell responses to AZD1222 COVID-19 vaccine. Clones were sequenced by immunoSEQ multiplex PCR, and TCRdb holds only the in-frame ones, with some missing. In the table there are 100,000 to 150,000 clones, approximately 90% of which are singletons. The sequencing used peripheral blood, collected on day 0 of AZD1222 vaccination. The origin of the receptors is an adult in good health.

CDR3 protein: CASSLRRGGTGELFF. CDR3 sequence (DNA): TGTGCCAGCAGCTTAAGGAGGGGAGGGACCGGGGAGCTGTTTTTT. V and J are TRBV7-3 and TRBJ2-2, with 7 bases lining up with TRBD2. Losses at the gene ends were 1 base for V and 5 bases for J; bases not matched to a gene: 4. From germline, CDR1 is SGHTA and CDR2 FQGTGA. The CDR3 has 15 residues.

The chain couples TRBV19 to TRBJ1-5, with D hard to call. With 8 bases removed from V and 6 bases from J, the gap between germline ends came to 11 bases. Germline V gene lookup returns CDR1 LNHDA and CDR2 SQIVND (reference sequence). This CDR3 is 12 amino acids long. Here the CDR3 reads CASETLGQPQHF. CDR3 coding DNA: TGTGCCAGTGAAACCCTAGGTCAGCCCCAGCATTTT.

The chain carries TRBV6-5 and TRBJ1-1, with no clear D. In germline, CDR1 is MNHEY, CDR2 SVGAGI. This CDR3 contains 11 residues. The V end lost 5 bases, the J end lost 7 bases, and 8 bases lay between the germline ends. CDR3 nucleotides: TGTGCCAGCAGTCTCGGATTTGAAGCTTTCTTT. Amino acid sequence: CASSLGFEAFF.

V and J are TRBV7-3 and TRBJ2-7, with 7 positions matching TRBD2. CDR1 and CDR2 (germline): SGHTA, FQGTGA. The CDR3 totals 18 residues. V lost 5 bases and J lost 3; bases outside the gene matches: 19. The CDR3 sequence: CASSGRGPQRLLNYEQYF. The CDR3 DNA reads as TGTGCCAGCAGCGGGAGGGGACCCCAACGGCTTTTGAACTACGAGCAGTACTTC.

The V gene is TRBV5-6, the J gene TRBJ2-7; D is ambiguous. Germline CDR1 and CDR2: SGHDT and YYEEEE. The germline V and J ends were trimmed by 6 bases and 6 bases, with 19 bases remaining between them. The CDR3 runs 14 residues. The CDR3 reads CASIPKGRSIEQYF. The CDR3 DNA sequence: TGTGCCAGCATCCCTAAGGGTCGTTCTATCGAGCAGTACTTC.